The 23 T cell receptor beta chains presented below share a single source sample, sequenced in a study of resident and recirculating memory T cells in vitiligo. Using immunoSEQ multiplex PCR, the repertoire was profiled, and TCRdb retains in-frame clones only, with some absent. The top ten clones hold 4% to 5.5% of a sample with roughly 80,000 clones, approximately 90% of them seen once. The specimen was blood. Every receptor here comes from a male donor with vitiligo.

The gene calls are TRBV25-1 and TRBJ2-7; 9 nucleotides align to TRBD1. V was pared by 7 bases and J by 2 bases, with 9 bases of the junction left unmatched. Germline V gives CDR1 MGHDK, CDR2 SYGVNS. The CDR3 runs to 15 residues. CDR3 sequence reads: CASKSPGTGTYEQYF. In nucleotides, the CDR3 is TGTGCCAGCAAGAGTCCTGGGACAGGGACCTACGAGCAGTACTTC.

V usage is TRBV7-2 and J usage is TRBJ2-1, with D maybe TRBD2 (6 bases). This CDR3 contains 15 residues. Germline V gene sequence: CDR1 SGHTA, CDR2 FQGNSA. V was pared by 5 bases and J by 8 bases, with 19 bases between. The chain's CDR3 is CASSALGGAYDEQFF. The CDR3 nucleotides read TGTGCCAGCAGCGCATTGGGGGGTGCTTATGATGAGCAGTTCTTC.

V and J are TRBV2 and TRBJ2-5; a possible D gene is TRBD2 (5 bases). This CDR3 has 11 amino acids. V was pared by 6 bases and J by 5 bases, with 7 bases between. Germline V gene lookup returns CDR1 SNHLY and CDR2 FYNNEI. The CDR3 here is CASRLEETQYF. CDR3 sequence (DNA): TGTGCCAGCAGACTAGAGGAGACCCAGTACTTC.

The gene calls are TRBV4-1 and TRBJ2-2, with 15 bases aligning to TRBD2. The CDR3 has 18 residues. V shed 4 bases and J 5 bases; nucleotides not matched to a gene: 8. Germline V gene lookup returns CDR1 MGHRA and CDR2 YSYEKL. The CDR3 protein is CASSLEGLAGGGTGELFF. The CDR3 DNA is TGCGCCAGCAGCCTTGAAGGACTAGCGGGAGGGGGGACCGGGGAGCTGTTTTTT.

The V gene is TRBV4-1, the J gene TRBJ2-1; tentatively, D is TRBD2 (5 bases). CDR1 and CDR2 (germline): MGHRA, YSYEKL. The CDR3 loop spans 11 amino acids. Deletions cut 8 bases from V and 9 bases from J, with 11 bases between. Written as DNA, the CDR3 is TGCGCCAGCGGCGGGCAGTTTGAGCAGTTCTTC. This sequence encodes CASGGQFEQFF.

The chain recombines TRBV28 with TRBJ2-1; D possibly corresponds to TRBD2 (6 bases). Germline V gene sequence: CDR1 MDHEN, CDR2 SYDVKM. The length of the CDR3 is 16 residues. Trimming stripped 4 bases from V and 3 bases from J, with 16 bases between. Written as DNA, the CDR3 is TGTGCCAGCAGTTCGGTTCGGGAGACCCGCTACAATGAGCAGTTCTTC. Translating gives CASSSVRETRYNEQFF.

The chain joins TRBV7-9 to TRBJ2-7, with D possibly TRBD2 on 6 matching bases. In germline, CDR1 is SEHNR, CDR2 FQNEAQ (reference sequence). There are 16 residues in the CDR3. The V and J ends lost 5 bases and 0 bases respectively, with 17 bases between them. CDR3 nucleotides: TGTGCCAGCAGCCTCCTGGGGACCGGGAGCTCCTACGAGCAGTACTTC. Its protein is CASSLLGTGSSYEQYF.

This clone appeared once. V is TRBV27 and J is TRBJ2-1; possible D gene TRBD2, 5 bases. Germline V CDR1 and CDR2: MNHEY, SMNVEV (reference sequence). V was cut by 6 bases and J by 11 bases, with 17 bases left in between. CDR3 length equals 13 residues. The CDR3 DNA sequence: TGTGCCAGCAGACCGAGGCTAGCCGGTAAGCAGTTCTTC. Translating gives CASRPRLAGKQFF.

The chain uses TRBV19 and TRBJ1-1; no definite D call. Germline-derived CDR1 and CDR2 are LNHDA and SQIVND (reference sequence). CDR3 size: 15 residues. Trimming cost V 7 bases and J 4 bases, with 19 bases left between them. Here the CDR3 reads CASTQRRLLGTEAFF. The CDR3 nucleotides read TGTGCCAGTACCCAGAGGAGGCTTTTAGGCACTGAAGCTTTCTTT.

The genes are TRBV5-8 and TRBJ2-3; D might be TRBD1 (5 bases). CDR3 length: 15 residues. With 3 bases removed from V and 0 bases from J, the gap between germline ends came to 11 bases. Germline CDR1 and CDR2: SGHTS and YDEGEE. For the CDR3, the DNA is TGTGCCAGCAGCTACGGACAACATAGCACAGATACGCAGTATTTT. Its translation is CASSYGQHSTDTQYF.

The chain joins TRBV5-1 to TRBJ2-3, with a tentative D call TRBD2 (6 bases). Per the germline V gene, CDR1 is SGHRS and CDR2 is YFSETQ. V was trimmed by 5 bases and J by 1 base, leaving 8 bases between them. The CDR3 covers 13 residues. The CDR3 spells CASRGEGTDTQYF. The CDR3 nucleotides are TGCGCCAGCAGGGGGGAGGGCACAGATACGCAGTATTTT.

The chain joins TRBV6-5 to TRBJ2-3, with D maybe TRBD1 (6 bases). Germline V CDR1 and CDR2: MNHEY, SVGAGI. The CDR3 totals 14 residues. The V gene lost 7 bases and the J gene lost 4 bases, with 15 bases spanning the gap. CDR3 in DNA: TGTGCCAGCACCCCTACAGGGAGAGCAGATACGCAGTATTTT. The encoded protein is CASTPTGRADTQYF.

V usage is TRBV7-2 and J usage is TRBJ2-7, with D maybe TRBD2 (6 bases). Germline V gene data show CDR1 as SGHTA and CDR2 as FQGNSA. The germline V and J ends were trimmed by 5 bases and 2 bases, with 16 bases remaining between them. This CDR3 contains 15 residues. DNA for the CDR3: TGTGCCAGCAGCCCGGGAGACCAGAAAGCCTACGAGCAGTACTTC. Residues: CASSPGDQKAYEQYF.

In this sample, this clone turned up once. CDR3 in DNA: TGTGCCAGCTCCTCTTTAGCCGGGAGGGGATGGCAAGAGACCCAGTACTTC. This encodes CASSSLAGRGWQETQYF. This rearrangement joins TRBV25-1 to TRBJ2-5, with 8 bases aligning to TRBD2. This CDR3 is 17 amino acids long. Looked up from germline, CDR1 is MGHDK and CDR2 is SYGVNS. V lost 8 bases and J lost 2; bases outside the gene matches: 16. The variable domain in full, with the rest retrieved from reference TRBV25-1 and TRBJ2-5, is EADIYQTPRYLVIGTGKKITLECSQTMGHDKMYWYQQDPGMELHLIHYSYGVNSTEKGDLSSESTVSRIRTEHFPLTLESARPSHTSQYLCASSSLAGRGWQETQYFGPGTRLLVL.

A single count supports this clone. The chain has TRBV7-2 and TRBJ2-7; maybe TRBD2 (6 bases). Germline CDR1 reads SGHTA; CDR2 reads FQGNSA. The CDR3 spans 14 residues. V dropped 5 bases and J dropped 6 bases, with 17 bases sitting between them. CDR3 region: CASSQGLPPLEQYF. Here the CDR3 DNA reads TGTGCCAGCAGCCAGGGACTCCCCCCCCTCGAGCAGTACTTC.

The V call is TRBV10-2, the J call TRBJ2-1, with 7 bases identical to TRBD1. The CDR3 is 17 residues long. Looked up from germline, CDR1 is WSHSY and CDR2 is SAAADI. Trimming at V came to 2 bases and at J to 0 bases, leaving 7 bases not matched to a gene. The CDR3 sequence: CASSERGRASSYNEQFF. The CDR3 DNA sequence: TGCGCCAGCAGTGAGAGGGGGCGGGCAAGCTCCTACAATGAGCAGTTCTTC.

V and J are TRBV21-1 and TRBJ2-7; no check of the table's D call, TRBD1, against the DNA was made. TRBV21-1 is a pseudogene locus. The CDR3 spans 15 residues. CDR3 loop: CASRDRRDRDHEQYF. The DNA for the CDR3 is TGTGCCAGCAGGGACCGTCGGGACAGGGACCACGAGCAGTACTTC.

The chain has TRBV4-3 and TRBJ2-3, with 13 bases lining up with TRBD2. V shed 3 bases and J 2 bases; nucleotides not matched to a gene: 2. The CDR3 length is 16 residues. Germline V gives CDR1 LGHNA, CDR2 YSLEER. DNA for the CDR3: TGCGCCAGCAGCCAGGGACTAGCGGGAAACACAGATACGCAGTATTTT. As protein: CASSQGLAGNTDTQYF.

This chain uses TRBV5-1 with TRBJ1-3; TRBD1 might be the D (5 bases). The germline gives CDR1 SGHRS, CDR2 YFSETQ. The CDR3 has 18 amino acids. With 0 bases removed from V and 0 bases from J, the gap between germline ends came to 16 bases. The CDR3 DNA reads TGCGCCAGCAGCTTGGAGGGCGGCGGGACGTACTCTGGAAACACCATATATTTT. Translated, it gives CASSLEGGGTYSGNTIYF.

The chain uses TRBV27 and TRBJ2-3; 8 positions match TRBD1. Germline V gene data show CDR1 as MNHEY and CDR2 as SMNVEV (reference sequence). V lost 5 bases to trimming and J lost 3 bases; unmatched junction nucleotides: 16. The CDR3 is 18 amino acids. DNA of the CDR3: TGTGCCAGCAGTCGCTCCCTCGGCAGGGGGCTAGGGACAGATACGCAGTATTTT. This encodes CASSRSLGRGLGTDTQYF.

The chain has TRBV5-1 and TRBJ2-5, with D uncertain. The V end was cut by 4 bases, the J end by 4 bases, with 11 bases between. This CDR3 region has 13 residues. CDR1 and CDR2 (germline): SGHRS, YFSETQ. The CDR3 reads CASSPRPGETQYF. CDR3 nucleotides: TGCGCCAGCAGCCCGCGCCCCGGAGAGACCCAGTACTTC.

This clone appeared a few times. V is TRBV7-6 and J is TRBJ2-3; 10 bases match TRBD1. The V segment lost 5 bases and the J segment 3 bases; nucleotides outside the gene matches: 8. This CDR3 spans 16 amino acids. Germline loops: CDR1 SGHVS, CDR2 FNYEAQ. CDR3 region: CASSPRQGASTDTQYF. CDR3 in DNA: TGTGCCAGCAGCCCTCGACAGGGGGCGAGTACAGATACGCAGTATTTT.

This chain joins TRBV11-2 and TRBJ2-4, with D possibly being TRBD2 (7 bases). The V end lost 5 bases, the J end lost 3 bases, and 17 bases lay between the germline ends. Looked up from germline, CDR1 is SGHAT and CDR2 is FQNNGV. The CDR3 consists of 16 residues. CDR3 in DNA: TGTGCCAGCAGCCGGGGGGTGGGGGGCATCAAAAACATTCAGTACTTC. It translates to CASSRGVGGIKNIQYF.